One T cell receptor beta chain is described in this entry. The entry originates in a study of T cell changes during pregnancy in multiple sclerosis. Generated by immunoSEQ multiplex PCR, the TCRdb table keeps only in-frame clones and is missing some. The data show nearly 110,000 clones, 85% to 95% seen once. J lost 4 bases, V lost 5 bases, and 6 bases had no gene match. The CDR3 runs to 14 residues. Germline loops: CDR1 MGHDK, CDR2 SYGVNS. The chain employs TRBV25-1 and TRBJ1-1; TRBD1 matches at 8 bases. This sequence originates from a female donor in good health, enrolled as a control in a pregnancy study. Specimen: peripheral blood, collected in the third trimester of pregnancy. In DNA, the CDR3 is TGTGCCAGCAGTCTGGGACAGGTGAGCACTGAAGCTTTCTTT. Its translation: CASSLGQVSTEAFF.